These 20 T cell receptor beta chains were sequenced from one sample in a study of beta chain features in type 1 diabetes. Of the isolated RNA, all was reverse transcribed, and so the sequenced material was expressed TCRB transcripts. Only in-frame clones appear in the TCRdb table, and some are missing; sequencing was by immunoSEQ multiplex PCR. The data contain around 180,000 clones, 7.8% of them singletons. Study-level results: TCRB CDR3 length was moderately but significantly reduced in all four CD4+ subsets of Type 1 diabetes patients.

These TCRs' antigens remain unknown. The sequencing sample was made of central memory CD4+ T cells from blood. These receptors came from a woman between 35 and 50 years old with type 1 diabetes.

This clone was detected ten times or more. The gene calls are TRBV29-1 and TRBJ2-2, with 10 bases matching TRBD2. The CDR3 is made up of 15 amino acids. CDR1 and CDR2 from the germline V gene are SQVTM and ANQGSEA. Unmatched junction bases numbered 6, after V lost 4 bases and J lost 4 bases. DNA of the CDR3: TGCAGCGTTGCTAGCGGGAGCTTCGGCACCGGGGAGCTGTTTTTT. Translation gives CSVASGSFGTGELFF.

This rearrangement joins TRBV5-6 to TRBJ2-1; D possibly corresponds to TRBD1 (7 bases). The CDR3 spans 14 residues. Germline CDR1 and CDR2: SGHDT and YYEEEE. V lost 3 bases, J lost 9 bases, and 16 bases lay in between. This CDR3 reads CASSSAGQWSEQFF. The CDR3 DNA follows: TGTGCCAGCAGCTCCGCGGGACAGTGGAGTGAGCAGTTCTTC.

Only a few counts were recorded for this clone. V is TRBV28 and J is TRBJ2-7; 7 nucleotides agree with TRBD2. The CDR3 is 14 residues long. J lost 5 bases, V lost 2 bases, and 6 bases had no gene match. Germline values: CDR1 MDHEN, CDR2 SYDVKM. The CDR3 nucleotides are TGTGCCAGCAGTTTAGCGGGAGAAGTAGACGAGCAGTACTTC. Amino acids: CASSLAGEVDEQYF.

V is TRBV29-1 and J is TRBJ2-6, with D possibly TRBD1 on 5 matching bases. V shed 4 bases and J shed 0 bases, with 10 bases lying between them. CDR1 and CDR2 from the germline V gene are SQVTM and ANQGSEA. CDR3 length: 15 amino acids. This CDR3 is CSVGLDSSGANVLTF. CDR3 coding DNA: TGCAGCGTTGGCCTTGACAGCTCTGGGGCCAACGTCCTGACTTTC.

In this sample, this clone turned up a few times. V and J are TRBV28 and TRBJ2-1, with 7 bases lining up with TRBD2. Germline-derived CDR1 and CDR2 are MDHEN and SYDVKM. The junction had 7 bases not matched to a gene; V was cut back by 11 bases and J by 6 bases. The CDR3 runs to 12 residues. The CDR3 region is CAGGDYRNEQFF. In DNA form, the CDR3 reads TGTGCCGGGGGGGACTACCGCAATGAGCAGTTCTTC.

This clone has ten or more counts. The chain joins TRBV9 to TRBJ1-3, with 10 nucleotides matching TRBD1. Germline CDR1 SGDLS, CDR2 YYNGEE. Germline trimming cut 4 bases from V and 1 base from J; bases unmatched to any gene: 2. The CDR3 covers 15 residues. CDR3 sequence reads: CASSTGQGSGNTIYF. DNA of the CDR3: TGTGCCAGCAGCACGGGACAGGGGTCTGGAAACACCATATATTTT.

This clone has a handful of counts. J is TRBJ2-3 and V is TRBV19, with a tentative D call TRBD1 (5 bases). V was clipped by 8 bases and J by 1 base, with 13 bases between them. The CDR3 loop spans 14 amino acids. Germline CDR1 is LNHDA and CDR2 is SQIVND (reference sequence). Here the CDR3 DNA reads TGTGCCAGTTTAGGGCAGGGTGGCACAGATACGCAGTATTTT. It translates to CASLGQGGTDTQYF.

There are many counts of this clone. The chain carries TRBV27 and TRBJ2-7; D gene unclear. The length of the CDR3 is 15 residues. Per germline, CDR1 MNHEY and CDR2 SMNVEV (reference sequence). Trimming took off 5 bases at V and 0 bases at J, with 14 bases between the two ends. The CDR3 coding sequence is TGTGCCAGCAGTCGTACAGCTACGCGCTCCTACGAGCAGTACTTC. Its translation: CASSRTATRSYEQYF.

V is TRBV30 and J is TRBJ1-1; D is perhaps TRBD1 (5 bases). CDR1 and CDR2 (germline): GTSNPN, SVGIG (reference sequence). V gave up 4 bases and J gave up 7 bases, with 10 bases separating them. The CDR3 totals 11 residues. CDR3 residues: CAWITGVEAFF. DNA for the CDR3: TGTGCCTGGATCACAGGAGTTGAAGCTTTCTTT.

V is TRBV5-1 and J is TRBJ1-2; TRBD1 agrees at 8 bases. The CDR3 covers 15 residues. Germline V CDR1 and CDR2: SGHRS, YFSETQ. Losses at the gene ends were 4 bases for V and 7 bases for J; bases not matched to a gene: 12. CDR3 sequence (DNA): TGCGCCAGCAGCCTTGCGGGACAGGCCACGGGTGGCTACACCTTC. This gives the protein CASSLAGQATGGYTF.

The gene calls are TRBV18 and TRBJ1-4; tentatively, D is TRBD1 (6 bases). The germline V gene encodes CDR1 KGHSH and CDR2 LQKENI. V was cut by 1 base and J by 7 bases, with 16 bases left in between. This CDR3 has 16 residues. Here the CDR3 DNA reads TGTGCCAGCTCACCACAACCGGGACAAGTCGGTGAAAAACTGTTTTTT. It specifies CASSPQPGQVGEKLFF.

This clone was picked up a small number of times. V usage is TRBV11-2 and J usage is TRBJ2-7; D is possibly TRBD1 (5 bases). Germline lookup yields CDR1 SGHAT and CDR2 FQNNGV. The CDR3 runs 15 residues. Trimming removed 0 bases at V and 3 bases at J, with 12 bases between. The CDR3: CASSLEYQGLYEQYF. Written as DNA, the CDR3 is TGTGCCAGCAGCTTAGAGTACCAGGGCCTCTACGAGCAGTACTTC.

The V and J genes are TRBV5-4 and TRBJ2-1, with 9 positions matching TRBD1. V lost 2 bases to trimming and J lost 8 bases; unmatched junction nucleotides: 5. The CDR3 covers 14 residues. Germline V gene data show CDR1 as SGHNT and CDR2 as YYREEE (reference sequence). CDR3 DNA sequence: TGTGCCAGCAGCTTAGGACAGGGGTGGGATGAGCAGTTCTTC. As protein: CASSLGQGWDEQFF.

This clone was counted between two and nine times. DNA for the CDR3: TGCGCCAGCAGCCAGAGGGGGGGGATGAACACTGAAGCTTTCTTT. Its protein is CASSQRGGMNTEAFF. The chain combines TRBV5-1 with TRBJ1-1; tentative D call: TRBD1 (6 bases). This CDR3 has 15 amino acids. Germline V gene lookup returns CDR1 SGHRS and CDR2 YFSETQ. The V end lost 4 bases, the J end lost 0 bases, and 13 bases lay between the germline ends. Full variable domain (missing parts from reference TRBV5-1 and TRBJ1-1): KAGVTQTPRYLIKTRGQQVTLSCSPISGHRSVSWYQQTPGQGLQFLFEYFSETQRNKGNFPGRFSGRQFSNSRSEMNVSTLELGDSALYLCASSQRGGMNTEAFFGQGTRLTVV.

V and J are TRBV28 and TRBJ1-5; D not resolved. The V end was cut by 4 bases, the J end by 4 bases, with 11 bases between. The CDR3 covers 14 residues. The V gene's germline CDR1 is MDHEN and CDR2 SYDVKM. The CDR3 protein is CASSSPARNQPQHF. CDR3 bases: TGTGCCAGCAGTTCGCCCGCCCGGAATCAGCCCCAGCATTTT.

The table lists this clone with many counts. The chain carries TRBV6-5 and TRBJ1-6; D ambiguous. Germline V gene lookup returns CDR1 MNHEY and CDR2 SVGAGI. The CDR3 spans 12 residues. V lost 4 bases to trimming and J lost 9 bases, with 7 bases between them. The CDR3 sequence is CASSSGGSPLHF. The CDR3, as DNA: TGTGCCAGCAGTTCGGGAGGTTCACCCCTCCACTTT.

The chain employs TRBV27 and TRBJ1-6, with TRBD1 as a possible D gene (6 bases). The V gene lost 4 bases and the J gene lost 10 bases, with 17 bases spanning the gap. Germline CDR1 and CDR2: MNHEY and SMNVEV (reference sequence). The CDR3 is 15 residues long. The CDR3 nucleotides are TGTGCCAGCAGTTCGGACAGTCGAGGGTCCTCACCCCTCCACTTT. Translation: CASSSDSRGSSPLHF.

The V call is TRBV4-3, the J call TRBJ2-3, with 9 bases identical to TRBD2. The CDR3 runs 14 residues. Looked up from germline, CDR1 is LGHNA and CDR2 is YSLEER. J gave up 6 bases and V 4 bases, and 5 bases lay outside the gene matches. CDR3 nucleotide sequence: TGCGCCAGCAGCCTGCAGCGGGAGGTGGATACGCAGTATTTT. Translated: CASSLQREVDTQYF.

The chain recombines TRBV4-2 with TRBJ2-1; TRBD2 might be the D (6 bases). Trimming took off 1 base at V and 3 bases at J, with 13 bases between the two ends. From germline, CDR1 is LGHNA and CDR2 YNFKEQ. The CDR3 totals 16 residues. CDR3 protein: CASSQAMRDNYNEQFF. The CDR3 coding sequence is TGTGCCAGCAGCCAAGCTATGCGGGATAACTACAATGAGCAGTTCTTC.

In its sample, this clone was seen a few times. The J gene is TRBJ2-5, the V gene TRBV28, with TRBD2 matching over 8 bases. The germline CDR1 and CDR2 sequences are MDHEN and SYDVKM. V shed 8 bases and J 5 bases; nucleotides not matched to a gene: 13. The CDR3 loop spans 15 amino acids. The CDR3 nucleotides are TGTGCCAGCCTTGGGGCGGGAGGCCCACTGGAGACCCAGTACTTC. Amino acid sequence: CASLGAGGPLETQYF.